This T cell receptor (beta chain) was sequenced in a study of HIV-infected patients and healthy controls (dated by TCRdb to the mid-2010s). This clonotype appeared many times. Its cognate antigen has yet to be identified. It has no much larger one-base neighbor in the sample; base qualities were not kept. V is cut by 7 bases and J by 5 bases, and the space between the germline ends is 14 bases. The CDR3 contains 13 residues, cysteine and phenylalanine counted. Just the 39-base CDR3 DNA is kept, in frame starting at base 1. Receptor amplification or capture employed 5' RACE. TCRdb shows the sequencer as Illumina MiSeq. TCRdb cleaned the public reads at Q25 with fastp, built clones with MiXCR and kept in-frame beta chains. Merged by CDR3 protein, the rows form single entries marked with the most common genes and DNA. The sample contains under 70,000 distinct CDR3 sequences, approximately 21% of them found a single time. Jointly, the top ten make up more than 1.3% of the sample.

The receptor's source is a human donor in good health. The chain is encoded by TRBV12-3 or TRBV12-4 joined to TRBJ2-5, with no reliable assignment of the D segment. Sequences were obtained from CD4+ T cells from blood. The CDR3: CASTIRGSETQYF. The DNA sequence follows: TGTGCCAGCACTATAAGAGGTTCGGAGACCCAGTACTTC.